This T cell receptor beta chain was sequenced during a study of beta chain features in type 1 diabetes. Whole-study context: Age, gender and cell yields were similar between patients and healthy donors. Study-level findings and limits: VDJ junctions sequenced from type 1 diabetes patients showed fewer insertions and more deletions.

Germline V gene lookup returns CDR1 SGHTA and CDR2 FQGNSA. This CDR3 has 14 residues. Unmatched junction bases numbered 5, after V lost 2 bases and J lost 5 bases. This clone has only a few counts. No antigen is known for it. Expressed TCRB transcripts were sequenced because the entire RNA isolate underwent reverse transcription. Profiling relied on immunoSEQ multiplex PCR, and the TCRdb table lists in-frame clones only, not all of them. The sample contains fewer than 900,000 clones, roughly a sixth of which appear only once. One heparinised draw of blood, averaging about 116 mL, came from each donor. Each of the CD4+ naive, central memory, regulatory and stem cell-like memory populations was sorted via CD45RO/CCR7/CD25/CD127/CD95/CD27.

Sequencing was performed on naive CD4+ T cells from blood. The chain has TRBV7-2 and TRBJ2-5; 7 nucleotides match TRBD2. The TCR sequence derives from a woman under 30 in good health. For the CDR3, the DNA is TGTGCCAGCAGCTTAATGGGGGGGTTGGAGACCCAGTACTTC. This codes for CASSLMGGLETQYF.